These 19 T cell receptor beta chains were all obtained from the same sample, sequenced in a study of T cells in Graves' hyperthyroidism and ophthalmopathy. TCR beta CDR3 regions were amplified from RNA. A first-round RT-PCR of the TCR CDR3 used the HTBI primer set. TCRdb recomputed calls from the multiplex PCR reads with MiXCR, one row per CDR3 protein. The repertoire holds under 300,000 distinct CDR3 sequences, around 15% seen once, with 7.9% in the top ten. The sequenced sample consisted of blood. The receptors originated from a woman in her forties with Graves' hyperthyroidism.

The chain links TRBV15 to TRBJ2-1, with D uncertain. Germline-derived CDR1 and CDR2 are LNHNV and YYDKDF (reference sequence). CDR3 length: 12 amino acids. The V end lost 0 bases, the J end lost 8 bases, and 5 bases lay between the germline ends. CDR3 nucleotides: TGTGCCACCAGCAGAGAGGGTGATGAGCAGTTCTTC. It encodes CATSREGDEQFF.

This clonotype has at least ten counts. The V and J genes are TRBV6-1 and TRBJ1-6; D is unclear. V was cut by 1 base and J by 11 bases, with 3 bases left in between. Germline lookup yields CDR1 MNHNS and CDR2 SASEGT. This CDR3 contains 11 residues. CDR3: CASSEVPPLHF. The CDR3 DNA reads as TGTGCCAGCAGTGAAGTTCCACCCCTCCACTTT.

This clonotype has a handful of counts. The rearrangement joins TRBV19 to TRBJ2-5; 7 nucleotides align to TRBD1. From germline, CDR1 is LNHDA and CDR2 SQIVND (reference sequence). The CDR3 length is 13 residues. After removal of 5 bases from V and 4 bases from J, the junction contained 4 bases not matched to a gene. The CDR3 bases are TGTGCCAGTAGTGGAAACAGGGGAGAGACCCAGTACTTC. It is translated as CASSGNRGETQYF.

The table lists this clonotype with many counts. CDR3 sequence: CASSPGVASRYEQYF. CDR3 nucleotide sequence: TGTGCCAGCAGCCCCGGGGTAGCGAGTCGGTACGAGCAGTACTTC. V gene TRBV3-1 combines with J gene TRBJ2-7; possible D gene TRBD2, 5 bases. CDR3 length: 15 residues. V lost 4 bases to trimming and J lost 4 bases, with 17 bases between them. Germline V CDR1 and CDR2: LGHDT, YNNKEL (reference sequence).

The chain recombines TRBV6-2 or TRBV6-3 with TRBJ1-2; a weak D match, TRBD1 (6 bases). V was shortened by 6 bases and J by 4 bases, with 9 bases between the two germline ends. The V gene's germline CDR1 is MNHEY and CDR2 SVGEGT. The CDR3 runs 12 residues. CDR3: CASRKDSYGYTF. CDR3 sequence (DNA): TGTGCCAGCAGGAAGGACAGCTATGGCTACACCTTC.

This clonotype has ten or more counts. The chain combines TRBV7-9 with TRBJ2-5; D gene ambiguous. The CDR3 is made up of 12 amino acids. The germline CDR1 and CDR2 sequences are SEHNR and FQNEAQ (reference sequence). The V end lost 3 bases, the J end lost 5 bases, and 7 bases lay between the germline ends. The CDR3 is CASSFDGETQYF. In DNA form, the CDR3 reads TGTGCCAGCAGCTTCGATGGGGAGACCCAGTACTTC.

Many counts were recorded for this clonotype. The CDR3 region is CASSLDRGGGTEAFF. CDR3 sequence (DNA): TGTGCCAGCAGCTTAGATCGGGGCGGAGGCACTGAAGCTTTCTTT. The chain recombines TRBV11-2 with TRBJ1-1; D is perhaps TRBD1 (5 bases). CDR1 SGHAT and CDR2 FQNNGV come from the germline V gene. The CDR3 loop spans 15 amino acids. The germline V and J ends were trimmed by 0 bases and 4 bases, with 12 bases remaining between them. The whole variable domain, filled in from reference TRBV11-2 and TRBJ1-1, reads EAGVAQSPRYKIIEKRQSVAFWCNPISGHATLYWYQQILGQGPKLLIQFQNNGVVDDSQLPKDRFSAERLKGVDSTLKIQPAKLEDSAVYLCASSLDRGGGTEAFFGQGTRLTVV.

This clonotype came up many times. This chain uses TRBV6-2 or TRBV6-3 with TRBJ1-1; TRBD1 aligns across 8 bases. Germline CDR1 is MNHEY and CDR2 is SVGEGT. J lost 1 base, V lost 6 bases, and 4 bases had no gene match. CDR3 length equals 14 residues. This CDR3 reads CASSYGQGNTEAFF. The DNA of the CDR3 is TGTGCCAGCAGCTACGGACAGGGGAACACTGAAGCTTTCTTT.

This clonotype was counted ten times or more. The chain carries TRBV27 and TRBJ1-5; D is possibly TRBD1 (6 bases). Trimming took 5 bases from V and 2 from J, leaving 13 bases between them. The CDR3 covers 15 residues. The germline V gene has CDR1 MNHEY and CDR2 SMNVEV (reference sequence). The CDR3 region is CASSPLAGGNQPQHF. CDR3 nucleotides: TGTGCCAGCAGTCCTTTGGCAGGGGGCAATCAGCCCCAGCATTTT.

In this sample, this clonotype turned up many times. This chain uses TRBV6-2 or TRBV6-3 with TRBJ2-5, with D perhaps matching TRBD2 (5 bases). This CDR3 has 16 residues. Trimming removed 2 bases from V and 5 bases from J, with 18 bases in between. The germline gives CDR1 MNHEY, CDR2 SVGEGT. The CDR3 loop is CASSYGLAIGGETQYF. CDR3 DNA sequence: TGTGCCAGCAGTTACGGCCTCGCAATTGGCGGGGAGACCCAGTACTTC.

This clonotype has a count of ten or more. The chain joins TRBV20-1 to TRBJ1-1; the D gene is possibly TRBD1 (5 bases). Per the germline V gene, CDR1 is DFQATT and CDR2 is SNEGSKA (reference sequence). Trimming shortened V by 5 bases and J by 7 bases, and 11 bases separated the two germline ends. The CDR3 is made up of 11 amino acids. CDR3 in amino acids: CSALRDLEAFF. CDR3 DNA sequence: TGCAGTGCTCTCCGGGACCTTGAAGCTTTCTTT.

Only a few counts were recorded for this clonotype. This chain connects TRBV2 to TRBJ1-3, with 8 nucleotides matching TRBD1. Trimming at V came to 6 bases and at J to 2 bases, leaving 3 bases not matched to a gene. Per germline, CDR1 SNHLY and CDR2 FYNNEI. This CDR3 has 14 residues. The CDR3, as DNA: TGTGCCAGCAGATCGGACAGGGCTGGAAACACCATATATTTT. This translates into CASRSDRAGNTIYF. Complete variable domain (other parts from reference TRBV2 and TRBJ1-3): EPEVTQTPSHQVTQMGQEVILRCVPISNHLYFYWYRQILGQKVEFLVSFYNNEISEKSEIFDDQFSVERPDGSNFTLKIRSTKLEDSAMYFCASRSDRAGNTIYFGEGSWLTVV.

This clonotype was detected many times. The CDR3 nucleotides are TGTGCCAGCAGTAAATGGGACAGGACGTACGAGCAGTACTTC. Its protein product is CASSKWDRTYEQYF. The rearrangement joins TRBV12-3 or TRBV12-4 to TRBJ2-7, with 8 bases that match TRBD1. J lost 4 bases, V lost 5 bases, and 7 bases had no gene match. The CDR3 totals 14 residues.

With regard to this clonotype: This may be a read error: a much more frequent sequence differs by one nucleotide. V is TRBV7-8 and J is TRBJ1-5; no clear D. The V end was cut by 6 bases, the J end by 5 bases, with 17 bases between. The CDR3 length is 15 residues. Per germline, CDR1 SGHVS and CDR2 FQNEAQ. This chain's CDR3 is CASSLGGNVYQPQHF. Here the CDR3 DNA reads TGTGCCAGCAGTCTAGGAGGCAATGTCTATCAGCCCCAGCATTTT.

This clonotype was recorded many times. The chain links TRBV6-1 to TRBJ1-5; D gene ambiguous. The CDR3 runs 13 residues. Germline values: CDR1 MNHNS, CDR2 SASEGT. Deletions cut 4 bases from V and 7 bases from J, with 11 bases between. CDR3 DNA sequence: TGTGCCAGCAGTGGAGCCAGAGCCCAGCCCCAGCATTTT. This translates into CASSGARAQPQHF.

This clonotype appeared many times. The chain carries TRBV12-3 or TRBV12-4 and TRBJ1-2, with a possible D match to TRBD1 (6 bases). There are 15 residues in the CDR3. Trimming removed 5 bases from V and 4 bases from J, with 17 bases in between. This CDR3 reads CASSLESGGSYGYTF. CDR3 nucleotide sequence: TGTGCCAGCAGTCTTGAGTCGGGGGGCAGCTATGGCTACACCTTC.

This clonotype was counted between two and nine times. J is TRBJ2-4 and V is TRBV13; the match to TRBD1 covers 7 bases. The germline gives CDR1 PRHDT, CDR2 FYEKMQ (reference sequence). V lost 2 bases and J lost 10; bases outside the gene matches: 5. This CDR3 region has 13 residues. DNA for the CDR3: TGTGCCAGCAGCTTACTTGGCAGGGGGATTCAGTACTTC. Its protein product is CASSLLGRGIQYF.

The chain couples TRBV9 to TRBJ2-7; unclear D gene. Germline lookup yields CDR1 SGDLS and CDR2 YYNGEE. Trimming stripped 4 bases from V and 5 bases from J, with 19 bases between. The CDR3 runs 15 residues. CDR3: CASSIAGLSYDEQYF. In DNA form, the CDR3 reads TGTGCCAGCAGCATAGCCGGGCTATCGTATGACGAGCAGTACTTC.

This clonotype showed up many times. The V gene is TRBV20-1, the J gene TRBJ2-7; D gene ambiguous. Between the trimmed V and J ends, which lost 2 bases and 0 bases, there was a span of 8 bases. Germline values: CDR1 DFQATT, CDR2 SNEGSKA (reference sequence). This CDR3 is built from 13 residues. CDR3 sequence: CSARSPRSYEQYF. As DNA, the CDR3 is TGCAGTGCTAGATCCCCCCGCTCCTACGAGCAGTACTTC.